A selection of T cell receptor beta chains follows, all from one sample in a study of T cell responses to AZD1222 COVID-19 vaccine. Repertoires were generated with immunoSEQ multiplex PCR, while TCRdb's copy carries only in-frame clones and drops some. The sample gives 150,000 to 160,000 clones, 90% to 95% of which show up once; over 1.2% is in the top ten. Here the sequenced sample was peripheral blood, taken 28 days after the second AZD1222 dose. These receptors all come from an adult who received the AZD1222 COVID-19 vaccine. CDR3s include the opening cysteine and the closing phenylalanine or tryptophan. The order of the fields is CDR3 DNA, CDR3 protein, J gene, clone size, V gene, D gene. A D gene is named only where the DNA matches it firmly. The size of a clone is reported for some rows only, either as once, few or many, or as a class for expanded clones.

DNA: TGTGCCAGCAGCTTGACAGGGGGAGACAATCAGCCCCAGCATTTT
CDR3: CASSLTGGDNQPQHF
J: TRBJ1-5
size: .
V: TRBV7-9
D: TRBD1

DNA: TGTGCCAGCAGTTACAATAGGGTGGCTTTCTTT
CDR3: CASSYNRVAFF
J: TRBJ1-1
size: .
V: TRBV6-5
D: .

DNA: TGCGCCAGCAGCCCCGGGACAGGGATCCAAGAGACCCAGTACTTC
CDR3: CASSPGTGIQETQYF
J: TRBJ2-5
size: once
V: TRBV5-1
D: TRBD1

DNA: TGTGCCAGCGGACCTCAGGATATTAGCAATCAGCCCCAGCATTTT
CDR3: CASGPQDISNQPQHF
J: TRBJ1-5
size: .
V: TRBV6-5
D: .

DNA: TGTGCCAGCCCACCGGAGACAGGGTTCACCGGGGAGCTGTTTTTT
CDR3: CASPPETGFTGELFF
J: TRBJ2-2
size: few
V: TRBV18
D: TRBD1

DNA: TGTGCCAGCAGCCTCGCTAGCAGCAACTATGGCTACACCTTC
CDR3: CASSLASSNYGYTF
J: TRBJ1-2
size: .
V: TRBV7-9
D: .

DNA: TGTGCCAGCAGGGACAGGGTGGGCACCGGGGAGCTGTTTTTT
CDR3: CASRDRVGTGELFF
J: TRBJ2-2
size: .
V: TRBV6-5
D: TRBD1

DNA: TGTGCCAGCAGCCGTTTAGACACTGAAGCTTTCTTT
CDR3: CASSRLDTEAFF
J: TRBJ1-1
size: .
V: TRBV7-9
D: .

DNA: TGTGCTAGTGGTTTGGGCCCAGGTCAGCCCCAGCATTTT
CDR3: CASGLGPGQPQHF
J: TRBJ1-5
size: .
V: TRBV12-5
D: .

DNA: TGTGCCAGCAGCCGGGAATGGGCGGGGGGCCCCACAGATACGCAGTATTTT
CDR3: CASSREWAGGPTDTQYF
J: TRBJ2-3
size: once
V: TRBV4-2
D: TRBD2

DNA: TGTGCCTGGAGTGTACAGGGAAACATTCAGTACTTC
CDR3: CAWSVQGNIQYF
J: TRBJ2-4
size: .
V: TRBV30
D: .

DNA: TGCAGTGCTAGTTTGGGAGATACGCAGTATTTT
CDR3: CSASLGDTQYF
J: TRBJ2-3
size: .
V: TRBV20-1
D: .

DNA: TGTGCCAGCAGCTTCGCGACAGGGGCCAACTATGGCTACACCTTC
CDR3: CASSFATGANYGYTF
J: TRBJ1-2
size: once
V: TRBV5-4
D: TRBD1

DNA: TGCGCCAGCAGCCAAGGGACCCTAAACTATGGCTACACCTTC
CDR3: CASSQGTLNYGYTF
J: TRBJ1-2
size: .
V: TRBV4-1
D: .

DNA: TGTGCCAGCAGGGAACCTATTGGCAATCAGCCCCAGCATTTT
CDR3: CASREPIGNQPQHF
J: TRBJ1-5
size: .
V: TRBV2
D: .

DNA: TGCGCCAGCAGCCTCTGGACGAACTTGAACACTGAAGCTTTCTTT
CDR3: CASSLWTNLNTEAFF
J: TRBJ1-1
size: .
V: TRBV5-1
D: .

DNA: TGTGCCAGCAGCTTGGGGGCTAACACCTATGGCTACACCTTC
CDR3: CASSLGANTYGYTF
J: TRBJ1-2
size: .
V: TRBV5-6
D: .

DNA: TGTGCCAGCAGGACAGGGATGAACACTGAAGCTTTCTTT
CDR3: CASRTGMNTEAFF
J: TRBJ1-1
size: .
V: TRBV12-3/TRBV12-4
D: TRBD1

DNA: TGCAGCGCCTCGGCAGGGTTCTATGGCTACACCTTC
CDR3: CSASAGFYGYTF
J: TRBJ1-2
size: .
V: TRBV29-1
D: .

DNA: TGTGCCAGCAGTTGGGTCCTGGGCACCGGGGAGCTGTTTTTT
CDR3: CASSWVLGTGELFF
J: TRBJ2-2
size: .
V: TRBV11-2
D: .

DNA: TGTGCCAGCAGTTACTCTCGCCCGGGGAACACTGAAGCTTTCTTT
CDR3: CASSYSRPGNTEAFF
J: TRBJ1-1
size: .
V: TRBV6-5
D: .

DNA: TGTGCCAGCAGTTTATCCCAGGGGGGATACGAGCAGTACTTC
CDR3: CASSLSQGGYEQYF
J: TRBJ2-7
size: .
V: TRBV28
D: .

DNA: TGTGCCAGCAGCTTAGCTGGGGGGCTCGAGACCCAGTACTTC
CDR3: CASSLAGGLETQYF
J: TRBJ2-5
size: .
V: TRBV7-7
D: .

DNA: TGTGCCAGCAGCTTAGAATTAAGGATACAGGCTTACACCGGGGAGCTGTTTTTT
CDR3: CASSLELRIQAYTGELFF
J: TRBJ2-2
size: .
V: TRBV11-2
D: .

DNA: TGTGCCAGCAGTGTACCAGGACAGGGGGCCCCAAGCAATCAGCCCCAGCATTTT
CDR3: CASSVPGQGAPSNQPQHF
J: TRBJ1-5
size: .
V: TRBV2
D: TRBD1

DNA: TGTGCCAGCAGTACCCGGGGGAACACTGAAGCTTTCTTT
CDR3: CASSTRGNTEAFF
J: TRBJ1-1
size: .
V: TRBV6-5
D: .

DNA: TGTGCCAGCACTTCCAAGGTGAACACTGAAGCTTTCTTT
CDR3: CASTSKVNTEAFF
J: TRBJ1-1
size: .
V: TRBV5-6
D: .

DNA: TGTGCCAGCAGCGTAGACAGGATCCGATATGGCTACACCTTC
CDR3: CASSVDRIRYGYTF
J: TRBJ1-2
size: .
V: TRBV9
D: .

DNA: TGTGCCAGTAGTATTGGCGGCGGAAGCGGGGGGTTTAAGGATACGCAGTATTTT
CDR3: CASSIGGGSGGFKDTQYF
J: TRBJ2-3
size: .
V: TRBV19
D: TRBD2

DNA: TGTGCCAGCAGCTTAGCGCCAGGGGGGGCCAGATACGAGCAGTACTTC
CDR3: CASSLAPGGARYEQYF
J: TRBJ2-7
size: .
V: TRBV7-2
D: .

DNA: TGCGCCAGCAGCTTGGCGCTTAGCGGGAAATACAATGAGCAGTTCTTC
CDR3: CASSLALSGKYNEQFF
J: TRBJ2-1
size: .
V: TRBV5-1
D: TRBD2

DNA: TGTGCCAGCAGTTTTTACTCAGGGATTGGCTACACCTTC
CDR3: CASSFYSGIGYTF
J: TRBJ1-2
size: .
V: TRBV27
D: .

DNA: TGTGCCAGCAGCGCCTCCGGGTGGGGGAATCAGCCCCAGCATTTT
CDR3: CASSASGWGNQPQHF
J: TRBJ1-5
size: .
V: TRBV6-5
D: .

DNA: TGTGCCAGCTCACCAGCGAACAGCAATCAGCCCCAGCATTTT
CDR3: CASSPANSNQPQHF
J: TRBJ1-5
size: once
V: TRBV18
D: .

DNA: TGTGCCAGCGCATCCAGGTGGGATGGCTACACCTTC
CDR3: CASASRWDGYTF
J: TRBJ1-2
size: .
V: TRBV2
D: .

DNA: TGCGCCAGCAGAGTTGGGGACTTTTCTCGAGGGGAGCTGTTTTTT
CDR3: CASRVGDFSRGELFF
J: TRBJ2-2
size: .
V: TRBV5-1
D: .

DNA: TGCGCCAGCAGTGAAGGTCAGGGCGATGGCTACACCTTC
CDR3: CASSEGQGDGYTF
J: TRBJ1-2
size: .
V: TRBV10-1
D: .

DNA: TGTGCCAGTAGTGTCTTGCTTACAGTCGCCTGGAGCTACACCTTC
CDR3: CASSVLLTVAWSYTF
J: TRBJ1-2
size: .
V: TRBV19
D: .

DNA: TGTGCCAGCAGCTTCTCGAGATTGGATGGCTACACCTTC
CDR3: CASSFSRLDGYTF
J: TRBJ1-2
size: .
V: TRBV11-2
D: .

DNA: TGTGCCAGCAGTTTTCGAAAAACAGGGGTTATGGTCGGGGAGCTGTTTTTT
CDR3: CASSFRKTGVMVGELFF
J: TRBJ2-2
size: .
V: TRBV28
D: TRBD1

DNA: TGCGCCAGCAGCCAGTGGGGGCAAGGAAACACCATATATTTT
CDR3: CASSQWGQGNTIYF
J: TRBJ1-3
size: .
V: TRBV4-1
D: .

DNA: TGTGCCATCAGTACCGGGACGGTGTATAGCAATCAGCCCCAGCATTTT
CDR3: CAISTGTVYSNQPQHF
J: TRBJ1-5
size: .
V: TRBV10-3
D: .

DNA: TGTGCCACTCGACAAGGGACACCCCCCTTCGAGCAGTACTTC
CDR3: CATRQGTPPFEQYF
J: TRBJ2-7
size: .
V: TRBV2
D: .

DNA: TGTGCCAGTAGTAGATTAGCGGGGGAGACCTACGAGCAGTACTTC
CDR3: CASSRLAGETYEQYF
J: TRBJ2-7
size: .
V: TRBV19
D: TRBD2

DNA: TGTGCCAGCAGCGAGGGACAGGGCAGGATAGCCAAAAACATTCAGTACTTC
CDR3: CASSEGQGRIAKNIQYF
J: TRBJ2-4
size: .
V: TRBV11-2
D: TRBD1

DNA: TGTGCCAGTACGTCAGGGGCTGGCAATCAGCCCCAGCATTTT
CDR3: CASTSGAGNQPQHF
J: TRBJ1-5
size: .
V: TRBV19
D: .

DNA: TGTGCCAGCAGAGAGACGGCGAACACTGAAGCTTTCTTT
CDR3: CASRETANTEAFF
J: TRBJ1-1
size: few
V: TRBV7-9
D: .

DNA: TGTGCCAGCAGCAACCGGGACTCCGTCTCCTACGAGCAGTACTTC
CDR3: CASSNRDSVSYEQYF
J: TRBJ2-7
size: .
V: TRBV5-5
D: .

DNA: TGTGCCAGCAGTCTATTCTGGGGGGGCGGCTACGAGCAGTACTTC
CDR3: CASSLFWGGGYEQYF
J: TRBJ2-7
size: .
V: TRBV28
D: .

DNA: TGTGCCTGGAAGGACTTGAGCTCCTATAATTCACCCCTCCACTTT
CDR3: CAWKDLSSYNSPLHF
J: TRBJ1-6
size: .
V: TRBV30
D: .

DNA: TGTGCCAGCAGGACAGGGGGCTATGGCTACACCTTC
CDR3: CASRTGGYGYTF
J: TRBJ1-2
size: .
V: TRBV28
D: TRBD1

DNA: TGTGCCAGCAGCTGGGTAACCGGGGAGCTGTTTTTT
CDR3: CASSWVTGELFF
J: TRBJ2-2
size: .
V: TRBV11-2
D: .

DNA: TGTGCCAGCAGCTTAGGGGACAGGGGGCGCACAGATACGCAGTATTTT
CDR3: CASSLGDRGRTDTQYF
J: TRBJ2-3
size: .
V: TRBV7-9
D: TRBD1

DNA: TGTGCCTGCAACTACAGAAATGATGCAACTAATGAAAAACTGTTTTTT
CDR3: CACNYRNDATNEKLFF
J: TRBJ1-4
size: once
V: TRBV7-9
D: .

DNA: TGTGCCAGCAGTTACGCACCGAACAATTCACCCCTCCACTTT
CDR3: CASSYAPNNSPLHF
J: TRBJ1-6
size: .
V: TRBV6-5
D: .